The rows below give T cell receptor beta chains drawn from one sample of a study of OX40 agonist ivuxolimab in advanced cancers. Data came from immunoSEQ multiplex PCR; TCRdb stores just in-frame clones and leaves some out. There are about 80,000 clones in the sample; 90% to 95% occur only once, and 8% to 13% lies in the top ten. The specimen comprised CD4+ or CD8+ T cells sorted from blood, sampled in a trial of the OX40 agonist ivuxolimab. The receptors here all came from an adult with an advanced solid tumor such as melanoma, head and neck, liver or kidney cancer. CDR3s include the opening cysteine and the closing phenylalanine or tryptophan. The D gene is left open where the match is weak. Not all rows give a size; the values are once, few, many and, for expanded clones, a class.

>.|TRBJ2-7|.|TRBV7-9
CASSLAQESGYEQYF
TGTGCCAGCAGCTTAGCGCAGGAATCAGGTTACGAGCAGTACTTC
>.|TRBJ1-4|.|TRBV27
CASSLSTGNAGEKLFF
TGTGCCAGCAGTTTATCGACAGGCAATGCGGGGGAAAAACTGTTTTTT
>.|TRBJ2-3|.|TRBV13
CASGLASTDTQYF
TGTGCCAGTGGGCTGGCAAGCACAGATACGCAGTATTTT
>.|TRBJ2-7|.|TRBV11-2
CASSLAPHYEQYF
TGTGCCAGCAGCCTGGCACCGCACTACGAGCAGTACTTC
>.|TRBJ1-2|.|TRBV28
CASSYRGGNYGYTF
TGTGCCAGCAGTTACCGGGGGGGGAACTATGGCTACACCTTC
>.|TRBJ1-1|.|TRBV13
CASSQEIGGGTNTEAFF
TGTGCCAGCAGCCAGGAGATCGGGGGAGGGACGAACACTGAAGCTTTCTTT
>TRBD2|TRBJ2-7|.|TRBV19
CASSLLPRTSGDYEQYF
TGTGCCAGTAGCCTACTCCCAAGGACTAGCGGGGACTACGAGCAGTACTTC
>TRBD2|TRBJ2-5|.|TRBV5-4
CASSRGPGAGEETQYF
TGTGCCAGCAGCCGGGGCCCGGGTGCGGGGGAAGAGACCCAGTACTTC
>.|TRBJ2-2|.|TRBV9
CASSLNTGELFF
TGTGCCAGCAGCCTTAACACCGGGGAGCTGTTTTTT
>TRBD2|TRBJ2-1|.|TRBV9
CASSVTRLAGYNEQFF
TGTGCCAGCAGCGTCACGCGACTAGCGGGTTACAATGAGCAGTTCTTC
>.|TRBJ2-7|.|TRBV14
CASSYGRGSSYEQYF
TGTGCCAGCAGCTATGGAAGAGGGTCCTCCTACGAGCAGTACTTC
>TRBD1|TRBJ1-5|.|TRBV19
CASSPRRDRGGMGNQPQHF
TGTGCCAGTAGTCCCCGGAGGGACAGGGGAGGGATGGGCAATCAGCCCCAGCATTTT
>.|TRBJ2-1|.|TRBV5-1
CASTSVGLAFEQFF
TGCGCCAGCACCTCCGTCGGGCTAGCATTCGAGCAGTTCTTC
>.|TRBJ1-2|.|TRBV7-9
CASSLEGVAASGYTF
TGTGCCAGCAGCTTAGAGGGTGTGGCAGCTAGTGGCTACACCTTC
>TRBD1|TRBJ2-1|.|TRBV9
CASSPRQGHEQFF
TGTGCCAGCAGCCCACGACAGGGCCATGAGCAGTTCTTC
>TRBD1|TRBJ2-7|.|TRBV5-4
CASSSDRGQRDEQYF
TGTGCCAGCAGCTCCGACAGGGGGCAAAGGGACGAGCAGTACTTC
>.|TRBJ2-5|.|TRBV7-9
CASSSRTAQETQYF
TGTGCCAGCAGCTCCAGGACAGCTCAAGAGACCCAGTACTTC
>.|TRBJ2-7|.|TRBV5-6
CASSFPSTSSYEQYF
TGTGCCAGCAGCTTCCCTAGCACAAGCTCCTACGAGCAGTACTTC
>.|TRBJ2-3|.|TRBV5-4
CASSFWGGGTDTQYF
TGTGCCAGCAGCTTTTGGGGTGGGGGCACAGATACGCAGTATTTT
>TRBD2|TRBJ2-1|.|TRBV6-4
CASSDTGGVNEQFF
TGTGCCAGCAGTGACACGGGAGGGGTCAATGAGCAGTTCTTC
>TRBD2|TRBJ2-3|.|TRBV7-2
CASSPTLAGGSDTQYF
TGTGCCAGCAGCCCAACTTTAGCGGGAGGATCGGATACGCAGTATTTT
>.|TRBJ2-7|.|TRBV11-1
CASSEPGREQYF
TGTGCCAGCAGCGAGCCGGGGCGGGAGCAGTACTTC
>TRBD1|TRBJ1-1|.|TRBV16
CASSPTTGGSTEAFF
TGTGCCAGCAGCCCAACTACAGGGGGGAGCACTGAAGCTTTCTTT
>TRBD2|TRBJ2-1|.|TRBV9
CASSVDTAGSNEQFF
TGTGCCAGCAGCGTAGACACAGCGGGAAGCAATGAGCAGTTCTTC
>.|TRBJ2-1|.|TRBV11-3
CASSFLSGALYNEQFF
TGTGCCAGCAGCTTTTTATCGGGAGCCCTCTACAATGAGCAGTTCTTC
>TRBD2|TRBJ2-7|.|TRBV7-9
CASSLIRGLAVYEQYF
TGTGCCAGCAGCTTAATTCGCGGACTAGCAGTCTACGAGCAGTACTTC
>.|TRBJ2-7|.|TRBV19
CASSSRGRIIYEQYF
TGTGCCAGTAGTTCACGGGGTAGGATTATCTACGAGCAGTACTTC
>TRBD2|TRBJ2-7|.|TRBV4-3
CASSKGLAGVSTYEQYF
TGCGCCAGCAGCAAGGGACTAGCGGGAGTCTCTACCTACGAGCAGTACTTC
>.|TRBJ2-7|.|TRBV28
CASSLLSETYEQYF
TGTGCCAGCAGTTTATTATCTGAAACCTACGAGCAGTACTTC
>.|TRBJ2-5|once|TRBV19
CASSALGGQQETQYF
TGTGCCAGTAGTGCCTTGGGGGGACAGCAAGAGACCCAGTACTTC
>.|TRBJ1-2|.|TRBV6-5
CASSYRNYGYTF
TGTGCCAGCAGTTACAGGAACTATGGCTACACCTTC
>TRBD2|TRBJ2-7|once|TRBV4-3
CASSPLDGASSGTPYEQYF
TGCGCCAGCAGCCCCTTAGACGGAGCCTCCAGCGGGACCCCCTACGAGCAGTACTTC
>.|TRBJ2-3|.|TRBV5-1
CASSLWGSTDTQYF
TGCGCCAGCAGCTTGTGGGGAAGCACAGATACGCAGTATTTT
>.|TRBJ1-1|few|TRBV9
CASSAFRDGNTEAFF
TGTGCCAGCAGCGCGTTCCGGGACGGGAACACTGAAGCTTTCTTT
>.|TRBJ1-6|.|TRBV30
CAWKADSGASPLHF
TGTGCCTGGAAGGCGGACAGCGGCGCTTCACCCCTCCACTTT
>.|TRBJ1-1|.|TRBV5-5
CASSLAGIMNTEAFF
TGTGCCAGCAGCTTGGCGGGGATCATGAACACTGAAGCTTTCTTT
>TRBD2|TRBJ2-7|.|TRBV11-2
CASSPTSVGSYEQYF
TGTGCCAGCAGCCCCACTAGCGTTGGCTCCTACGAGCAGTACTTC
>TRBD2|TRBJ2-7|.|TRBV28
CASSFGLAGGALGGEQYF
TGTGCCAGCAGTTTTGGACTAGCGGGAGGCGCTCTAGGGGGTGAGCAGTACTTC
>TRBD2|TRBJ2-1|.|TRBV9
CASSVGSGIYNEQFF
TGTGCCAGCAGCGTAGGTAGCGGGATATACAATGAGCAGTTCTTC
>TRBD2|TRBJ2-7|.|TRBV16
CASSWGLNRNEQYF
TGTGCCAGCAGCTGGGGACTAAATCGGAACGAGCAGTACTTC
>.|TRBJ2-7|.|TRBV9
CASSPPPGEEQYF
TGTGCCAGCAGCCCCCCTCCAGGGGAAGAGCAGTACTTC
>.|TRBJ2-7|.|TRBV6-1
CASSSESYEQYF
TGTGCCAGCAGCTCCGAGTCCTACGAGCAGTACTTC
>.|TRBJ1-1|.|TRBV27
CASSSGRGNTEAFF
TGTGCCAGCAGCTCCGGACGGGGGAACACTGAAGCTTTCTTT
>TRBD2|TRBJ2-1|.|TRBV28
CASRGILAGGYNEQFF
TGTGCCAGCAGAGGGATCCTAGCGGGAGGATACAATGAGCAGTTCTTC
>TRBD2|TRBJ2-1|.|TRBV2
CASSEGRAGGDNEQFF
TGTGCCAGCAGTGAAGGTCGAGCGGGAGGGGACAATGAGCAGTTCTTC
>.|TRBJ2-7|.|TRBV27
CASSLAASAYEQYF
TGTGCCAGCAGCTTAGCGGCGAGCGCCTACGAGCAGTACTTC
>.|TRBJ2-1|once|TRBV5-1
CASSLTGLEQFF
TGCGCCAGCAGCTTAACAGGGCTAGAGCAGTTCTTC